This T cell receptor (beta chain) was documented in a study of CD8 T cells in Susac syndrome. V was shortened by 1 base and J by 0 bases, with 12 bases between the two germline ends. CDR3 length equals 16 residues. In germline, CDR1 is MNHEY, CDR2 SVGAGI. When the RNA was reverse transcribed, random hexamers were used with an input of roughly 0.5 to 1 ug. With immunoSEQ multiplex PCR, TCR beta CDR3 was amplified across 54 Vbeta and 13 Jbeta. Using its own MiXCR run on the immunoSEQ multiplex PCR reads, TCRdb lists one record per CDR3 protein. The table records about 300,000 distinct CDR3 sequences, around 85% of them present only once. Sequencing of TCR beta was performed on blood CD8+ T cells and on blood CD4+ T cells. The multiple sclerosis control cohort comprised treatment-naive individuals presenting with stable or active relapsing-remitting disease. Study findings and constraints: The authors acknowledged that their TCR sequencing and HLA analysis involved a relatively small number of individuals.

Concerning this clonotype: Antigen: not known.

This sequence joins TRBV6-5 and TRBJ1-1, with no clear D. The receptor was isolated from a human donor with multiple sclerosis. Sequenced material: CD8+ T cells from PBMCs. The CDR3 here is CASSYYGRLLNTEAFF. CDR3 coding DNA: TGTGCCAGCAGTTACTATGGACGGCTCTTGAACACTGAAGCTTTCTTT.